Listed here is a single T cell receptor beta chain. Antigen: not known. One end of the junction varies from germline; a read error may be responsible. The source of the sample is a study of blood T cells in healthy people across ages. Regarding the study as a whole: The authors considered diversity estimates from one million T cells to be underestimates.

PCR was performed a second time for about 7 to 11 cycles using a sample-barcoded 5' primer and a J-beta primer mix. MiXCR was run by TCRdb on the 5' RACE reads, yielding one entry per CDR3 protein. In the table there are approximately 850,000 distinct CDR3 sequences, around 45% of which are singletons. This CDR3 contains 13 residues. Germline V gene data show CDR1 as SGHTA and CDR2 as FQGNSA. This TCR derives from a man in his 60s in good health. The chain employs TRBV7-2 and TRBJ1-2, with a tentative D call TRBD1 (5 bases). Material: blood. CDR3 bases: TGTGGCAGCAGCTCTAGGATAGGGGAAGGCTACACCTTC. Its translation is CGSSSRIGEGYTF.